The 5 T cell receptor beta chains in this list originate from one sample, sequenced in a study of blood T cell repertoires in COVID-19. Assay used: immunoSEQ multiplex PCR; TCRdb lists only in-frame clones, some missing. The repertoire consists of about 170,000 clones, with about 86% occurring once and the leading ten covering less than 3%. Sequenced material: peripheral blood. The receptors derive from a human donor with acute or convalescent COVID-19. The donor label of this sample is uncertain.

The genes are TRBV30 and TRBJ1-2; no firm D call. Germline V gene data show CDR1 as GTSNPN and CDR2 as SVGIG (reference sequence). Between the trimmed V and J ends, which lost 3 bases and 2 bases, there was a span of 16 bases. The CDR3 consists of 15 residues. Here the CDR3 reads CAWSPRGGSNYGYTF. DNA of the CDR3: TGTGCCTGGAGCCCCCGTGGAGGGTCGAACTATGGCTACACCTTC.

The CDR3 spells CASSPQGAGGNTGELFF. DNA for the CDR3: TGTGCCAGCAGCCCCCAGGGAGCGGGGGGGAACACCGGGGAGCTGTTTTTT. The chain uses TRBV7-8 and TRBJ2-2; 9 bases line up with TRBD2. J was trimmed by 1 base and V by 5 bases; bases with no gene match: 8. This CDR3 contains 17 residues. Per germline, CDR1 SGHVS and CDR2 FQNEAQ. The full variable domain, rest sourced from reference TRBV7-8 and TRBJ2-2, is GAGVSQSPRYKVAKRGQDVALRCDPISGHVSLFWYQQALGQGPEFLTYFQNEAQLDKSGLPSDRFFAERPEGSVSTLKIQRTQQEDSAVYLCASSPQGAGGNTGELFFGEGSRLTVL.

The CDR3: CSVTRGDYGYTF. CDR3 nucleotides: TGCAGCGTTACCAGGGGGGACTATGGCTACACCTTC. This rearrangement joins TRBV29-1 to TRBJ1-2; 7 bases agree with TRBD1. Germline V gene data show CDR1 as SQVTM and CDR2 as ANQGSEA. This CDR3 is built from 12 residues. After removal of 5 bases from V and 3 bases from J, the junction contained 3 bases not matched to a gene.

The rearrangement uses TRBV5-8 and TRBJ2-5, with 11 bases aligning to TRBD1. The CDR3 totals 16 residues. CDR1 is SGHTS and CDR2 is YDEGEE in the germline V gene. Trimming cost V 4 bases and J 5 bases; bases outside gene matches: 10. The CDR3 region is CASSPGTGGGMETQYF. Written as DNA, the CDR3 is TGTGCCAGCAGCCCGGGGACAGGGGGTGGCATGGAGACCCAGTACTTC. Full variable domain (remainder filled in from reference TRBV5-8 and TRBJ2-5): EAGVTQSPTHLIKTRGQQATLRCSPISGHTSVYWYQQALGLGLQFLLWYDEGEERNRGNFPPRFSGRQFPNYSSELNVNALELEDSALYLCASSPGTGGGMETQYFGPGTRLLVL.

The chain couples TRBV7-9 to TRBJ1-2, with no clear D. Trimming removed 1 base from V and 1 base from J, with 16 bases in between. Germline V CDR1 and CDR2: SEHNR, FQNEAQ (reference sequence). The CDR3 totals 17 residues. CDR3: CASSLVLTEPHNYGYTF. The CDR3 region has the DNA TGTGCCAGCAGCTTAGTTTTGACGGAGCCCCATAACTATGGCTACACCTTC. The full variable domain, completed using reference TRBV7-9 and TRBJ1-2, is DTGVSQNPRHKITKRGQNVTFRCDPISEHNRLYWYRQTLGQGPEFLTYFQNEAQLEKSRLLSDRFSAERPKGSFSTLEIQRTEQGDSAMYLCASSLVLTEPHNYGYTFGSGTRLTVV.